These T cell receptor beta chains were read from a single sample in a study of blood T cell repertoires in COVID-19. This table comes from immunoSEQ multiplex PCR, and its TCRdb copy is limited to in-frame clones, with some not included. In the table there are roughly 88,000 clones, roughly 80% of which are singletons. The sequenced sample consisted of peripheral blood. The receptors shown here come from a woman aged 80 or over with active or convalescent COVID-19. CDR3s include the opening cysteine and the closing phenylalanine or tryptophan. Fields, in order: J gene, clone size, V gene, D gene, CDR3 DNA, CDR3 protein. D genes are given only for firm matches. Expanded clones are given a class, and other clones once, few, many or no size at all.

>TRBJ1-3|once|TRBV19|-
TGTGCCAGTAGTATACCCCGGAGAGGGGGAAACACCATATATTTT
CASSIPRRGGNTIYF
>TRBJ2-7|few|TRBV10-3|-
TGTGCCACCTGGAGAGATGGTAGCTACGAGCAGTACTTC
CATWRDGSYEQYF
>TRBJ2-5|-|TRBV10-3|TRBD2
TGTGCCATCAGTGAAGCGGGAGCCAGGGAGACCCAGTACTTC
CAISEAGARETQYF
>TRBJ2-5|-|TRBV7-3|TRBD2
TGTGCCAGCAGTCGGGCTAGCGGTCCCCAAGAGACCCAGTACTTC
CASSRASGPQETQYF
>TRBJ1-5|-|TRBV23-1|-
TGCGCCAGCAGTCACCATACTATGAATACAGGGTGGGGCAATCAGCCCCAGCATTTT
CASSHHTMNTGWGNQPQHF
>TRBJ2-7|once|TRBV7-8|TRBD2
TGTGCCAGCAGCTTAGAGACTAGCTGGTACGAGCAGTACTTC
CASSLETSWYEQYF
>TRBJ2-7|-|TRBV5-6|-
TGTGCCAGCAGCTTCGGAGGACGGGACGAGCAGTACTTC
CASSFGGRDEQYF
>TRBJ2-7|-|TRBV29-1|-
TGCAGCGTTGAAAACACAGGGCACGAGCAGTACTTC
CSVENTGHEQYF
>TRBJ2-7|few|TRBV4-1|-
TGCGCCAGCAGCCACGTTGGGCTGGGGGCTAGTAAATACGAGCAGTACTTC
CASSHVGLGASKYEQYF
>TRBJ1-6|few|TRBV9|TRBD1
TGTGCCAGCAGCGTAGCCTCCGGACAGGGCTATAATTCACCCCTCCACTTT
CASSVASGQGYNSPLHF
>TRBJ2-1|-|TRBV6-2/TRBV6-3|-
TGTGCCAGCAGCCGCGCCGGAGTCTACAATGAGCAGTTCTTC
CASSRAGVYNEQFF
>TRBJ2-1|-|TRBV13|TRBD2
TGTGCCAGCAGCTTATATCTGGCGGGGGGATCCTACAATGAGCAGTTCTTC
CASSLYLAGGSYNEQFF
>TRBJ1-1|-|TRBV7-9|TRBD1
TGTGCCAGCAGCCTACAGGGGGCAGGGGAAGCTTTCTTT
CASSLQGAGEAFF
>TRBJ1-1|-|TRBV19|-
TGTGCCAGTAGTATTATCGGGTTGGACACTGAAGCTTTCTTT
CASSIIGLDTEAFF
>TRBJ2-5|-|TRBV10-2|-
TGCGCCAGCGGGGCCTCCGAAGAGACCCAGTACTTC
CASGASEETQYF
>TRBJ2-7|-|TRBV7-9|-
TGTGCCAGCAGCTTGCAACAGGCCCACGAGCAGTACTTC
CASSLQQAHEQYF
>TRBJ2-1|-|TRBV7-3|TRBD1
TGTGCCAGCAGCCCTCCAGGGGGATCCTACAATGAGCAGTTCTTC
CASSPPGGSYNEQFF
>TRBJ2-1|-|TRBV4-3|-
TGCGCCAGCAGCCAAGCGTCCGGGATAAGCAATGAGCAGTTCTTC
CASSQASGISNEQFF
>TRBJ2-3|-|TRBV10-3|TRBD2
TGTGCCATCAGAATAGCGGGAGGGAGCACAGATACGCAGTATTTT
CAIRIAGGSTDTQYF
>TRBJ1-3|once|TRBV4-2|-
TGTGCCAGCAGCCCGTACAGGGACTCTGGAAACACCATATATTTT
CASSPYRDSGNTIYF
>TRBJ1-4|-|TRBV6-2/TRBV6-3|TRBD1
TGTGCCAGCAGTAACTCCGGGACAGGGGGGCTGTTTTTT
CASSNSGTGGLFF
>TRBJ1-2|-|TRBV7-2|TRBD1
TGTGCCAGCAGCTCCGGGACAGGGTTGGGCTATGGCTACACCTTC
CASSSGTGLGYGYTF
>TRBJ1-5|-|TRBV7-2|TRBD1
TGTGCCAGCAGCTCGGGACAGGGTCAGCAGCCCCAGCATTTT
CASSSGQGQQPQHF
>TRBJ2-3|-|TRBV5-1|-
TGCGCCAGCAGATCGGAATGGAGAGATACGCAGTATTTT
CASRSEWRDTQYF
>TRBJ1-3|-|TRBV28|TRBD1
TGTGCCAGCAGTTTTCAGGGGGCGGCAGGAAACACCATATATTTT
CASSFQGAAGNTIYF
>TRBJ2-5|-|TRBV5-6|TRBD2
TGTGCCAGCAGCCAGACTAGCGGGGGGGCCAGCATGGAGACCCAGTACTTC
CASSQTSGGASMETQYF
>TRBJ2-1|few|TRBV10-3|-
TGTGCCATCAACCAGGGAACAGCATACAATGAGCAGTTCTTC
CAINQGTAYNEQFF
>TRBJ1-3|-|TRBV4-2|TRBD1
TGTGCCAGCAGCCAAGCCACGGGACAGGGGGCTTACTACGCCATATATTTT
CASSQATGQGAYYAIYF
>TRBJ1-6|-|TRBV5-8|-
TGTGCCAGCAGTTTTTACTCAGGCTCCTATAATTCACCCCTCCACTTT
CASSFYSGSYNSPLHF
>TRBJ2-3|few|TRBV5-1|-
TGCGCCAGCAGCTTTAGCCAAGGAGGTAGTTCAGATACGCAGTATTTT
CASSFSQGGSSDTQYF
>TRBJ1-6|few|TRBV29-1|-
TGCAGCGCCGAACGGGTGTCGAGGAATTCACCCCTCCACTTT
CSAERVSRNSPLHF
>TRBJ2-7|-|TRBV6-2/TRBV6-3|-
TGTGCCAGCAGTAACACCTACGAGCAGTACTTC
CASSNTYEQYF
>TRBJ2-7|-|TRBV27|-
TGTGCCAGCAGTCCCCAGACAGCCGCTTTCTACGAGCAGTACTTC
CASSPQTAAFYEQYF
>TRBJ2-3|-|TRBV6-5|-
TGTGCCAGCAGTTATCGGGACACCATCACAGATACGCAGTATTTT
CASSYRDTITDTQYF
>TRBJ1-2|-|TRBV30|-
TGTGCCTGGAGTCCCCTTGCGGGGACGTCCATTGGCTACACCTTC
CAWSPLAGTSIGYTF
>TRBJ1-5|-|TRBV6-4|-
TGTGCCAGCAGTATCGGGACAAGTCAGCCCCAGCATTTT
CASSIGTSQPQHF
>TRBJ2-1|-|TRBV7-3|TRBD2
TGTGCCAGCAGCTTGAACGGGAGGGCCTACAATGAGCAGTTCTTC
CASSLNGRAYNEQFF
>TRBJ2-7|-|TRBV2|-
TGTGCCAGCAGTGAGTTTAGCGGCTCCTACGAGCAGTACTTC
CASSEFSGSYEQYF
>TRBJ2-5|-|TRBV30|-
TGTGCCTGGAGTGTAAAAAGCTTCCAAGAGACCCAGTACTTC
CAWSVKSFQETQYF
>TRBJ2-7|few|TRBV24-1|-
TGTGCCACCAGTGTGGCAGGGGCGAAGGAGCAGTACTTC
CATSVAGAKEQYF
>TRBJ2-7|-|TRBV7-8|-
TGTGCCAGCACCGAAATGAGGCGCAGCTCCTACGAGCAGTACTTC
CASTEMRRSSYEQYF
>TRBJ2-1|-|TRBV6-4|TRBD2
TGTGCCAGCAGCCCCGGACTAGCGGGAGCTAATGAGCAGTTCTTC
CASSPGLAGANEQFF
>TRBJ1-2|-|TRBV12-3/TRBV12-4|-
TGTGCCAGCAGTTTAGAATGGGAGGGCTACACCTTC
CASSLEWEGYTF
>TRBJ1-1|-|TRBV7-2|-
TGTGCCAGCAGCTTATCCACAGGTAACACTGAAGCTTTCTTT
CASSLSTGNTEAFF
>TRBJ2-3|once|TRBV5-4|TRBD2
TGTGCCAGCAGCTTGGTAGCGGGATGGTCGTTGACAGATACGCAGTATTTT
CASSLVAGWSLTDTQYF
>TRBJ1-2|-|TRBV4-1|-
TGCGCCAGCAGCCAATTAGAGGGTCAAGACTATGGCTACACCTTC
CASSQLEGQDYGYTF
>TRBJ2-4|-|TRBV9|TRBD1
TGTGCCAGCAGCGCAGGGGGACAGGAAAACATTCAGTACTTC
CASSAGGQENIQYF
>TRBJ2-1|-|TRBV6-5|TRBD2
TGTGCCAGCAGTTCGACTAGCGGGGGCTACAATGAGCAGTTCTTC
CASSSTSGGYNEQFF
>TRBJ2-2|once|TRBV19|-
TGTGCCAGTAGTATTAGGGGGTCCGGGGAGCTGTTTTTT
CASSIRGSGELFF